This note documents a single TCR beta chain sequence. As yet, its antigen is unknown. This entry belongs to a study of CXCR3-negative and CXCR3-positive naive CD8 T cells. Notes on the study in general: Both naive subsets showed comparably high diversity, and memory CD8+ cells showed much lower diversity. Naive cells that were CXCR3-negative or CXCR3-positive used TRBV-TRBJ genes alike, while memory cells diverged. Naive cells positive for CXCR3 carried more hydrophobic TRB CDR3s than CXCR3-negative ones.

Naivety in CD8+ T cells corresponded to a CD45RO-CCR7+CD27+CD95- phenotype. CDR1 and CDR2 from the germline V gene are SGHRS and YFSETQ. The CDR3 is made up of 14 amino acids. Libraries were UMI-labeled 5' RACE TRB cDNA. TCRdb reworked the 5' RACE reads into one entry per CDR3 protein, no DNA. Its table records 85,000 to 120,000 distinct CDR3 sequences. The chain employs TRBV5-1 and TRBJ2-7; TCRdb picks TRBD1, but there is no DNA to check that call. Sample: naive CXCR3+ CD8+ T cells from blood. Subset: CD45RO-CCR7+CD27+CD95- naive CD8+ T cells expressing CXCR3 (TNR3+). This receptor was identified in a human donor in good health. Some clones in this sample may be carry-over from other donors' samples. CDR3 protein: CASRLGDTYYEQYF.